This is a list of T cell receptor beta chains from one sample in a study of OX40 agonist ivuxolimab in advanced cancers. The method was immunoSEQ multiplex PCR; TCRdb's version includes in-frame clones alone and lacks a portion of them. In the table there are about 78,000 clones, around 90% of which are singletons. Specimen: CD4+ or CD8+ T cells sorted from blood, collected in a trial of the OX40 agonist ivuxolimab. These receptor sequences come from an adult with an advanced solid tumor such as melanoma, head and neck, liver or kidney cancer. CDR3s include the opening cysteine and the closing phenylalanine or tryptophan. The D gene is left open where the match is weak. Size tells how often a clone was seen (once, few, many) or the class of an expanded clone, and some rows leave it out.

DNA: TGTGCCGCAAACCCCGGGTCCCGGGACAAAACCCCCAATCAGCCCCAGCATTTT; CDR3: CAANPGSRDKTPNQPQHF; length: 18; size: .; J: TRBJ1-5; D: .; V: TRBV19
DNA: TGTGCCAGCAGCCAAAAAACTGGGTCATCCTACAATGAGCAGTTCTTC; CDR3: CASSQKTGSSYNEQFF; length: 16; size: .; J: TRBJ2-1; D: .; V: TRBV4-2
DNA: TGTGCCAGTACCCTGGACCCATGGACAGGGGAGCAGCCCCAGCATTTT; CDR3: CASTLDPWTGEQPQHF; length: 16; size: .; J: TRBJ1-5; D: TRBD1; V: TRBV19
DNA: TGTGCCAGCAGCCCCTGGGGGGAGTCTGAAGCTTTCTTT; CDR3: CASSPWGESEAFF; length: 13; size: .; J: TRBJ1-1; D: .; V: TRBV7-2
DNA: TGTGCCAGCAGTTACTCCTCCGGGGATCAGCCCCAGCATTTT; CDR3: CASSYSSGDQPQHF; length: 14; size: .; J: TRBJ1-5; D: .; V: TRBV6-5
DNA: TGTGCCAGCAGCCAGGGACTAGCGGGAGAACAGTTCTTC; CDR3: CASSQGLAGEQFF; length: 13; size: .; J: TRBJ2-1; D: TRBD2; V: TRBV14
DNA: TGTGCCAGTAGTAATATAGGGGCGGGAGGTTACAATGAGCAGTTCTTC; CDR3: CASSNIGAGGYNEQFF; length: 16; size: .; J: TRBJ2-1; D: TRBD2; V: TRBV19
DNA: TGTGCCAGCAGCACCTACAGGGGCACTGAAGCTTTCTTT; CDR3: CASSTYRGTEAFF; length: 13; size: .; J: TRBJ1-1; D: TRBD1; V: TRBV11-2
DNA: TGTGCCAGCTCACCCTCGACAGGGGGATACAATGAGCAGTTCTTC; CDR3: CASSPSTGGYNEQFF; length: 15; size: once; J: TRBJ2-1; D: TRBD1; V: TRBV18
DNA: TGTGCCAGCAGCTTAGATCAGGGGGGGTCCGCCTCCTACAATGAGCAGTTCTTC; CDR3: CASSLDQGGSASYNEQFF; length: 18; size: .; J: TRBJ2-1; D: .; V: TRBV11-3
DNA: TGCGCCAGCAGTCGACTAGCGGGATTTAACAATGAGCAGTTCTTC; CDR3: CASSRLAGFNNEQFF; length: 15; size: .; J: TRBJ2-1; D: TRBD2; V: TRBV4-1
DNA: TGTGCCATCAGTGGGACTGACTACGAGCAGTACTTC; CDR3: CAISGTDYEQYF; length: 12; size: .; J: TRBJ2-7; D: .; V: TRBV10-3
DNA: TGTGCCAGCAGCTTAGTCCGGGAGACCCAGTACTTC; CDR3: CASSLVRETQYF; length: 12; size: .; J: TRBJ2-5; D: .; V: TRBV7-2
DNA: TGTGCCAGCAGTGAACCCTATGGCTACACCTTC; CDR3: CASSEPYGYTF; length: 11; size: .; J: TRBJ1-2; D: .; V: TRBV6-1
DNA: TGTGCCAGCTCACCAGACAGGCGTTATGGCTACACCTTC; CDR3: CASSPDRRYGYTF; length: 13; size: .; J: TRBJ1-2; D: .; V: TRBV18
DNA: TGCGCCAGCAGCTTGGAAGGGACAGGGGGCCGTGGCTACACCTTC; CDR3: CASSLEGTGGRGYTF; length: 15; size: .; J: TRBJ1-2; D: TRBD1; V: TRBV5-1
DNA: TGTGCCAGTAGCCCTGGGGCCCTTAGCGGGAGGGCCTTTAGCGTCGGAGATACGCAGTATTTT; CDR3: CASSPGALSGRAFSVGDTQYF; length: 21; size: .; J: TRBJ2-3; D: TRBD2; V: TRBV19
DNA: TGTGCCAGCAGCTTAATGGGGGTCTTTGGAGAGACCCAGTACTTC; CDR3: CASSLMGVFGETQYF; length: 15; size: .; J: TRBJ2-5; D: .; V: TRBV7-2
DNA: TGTGCCAGCAGCTTAACCCAATTCGACGAGCAGTACTTC; CDR3: CASSLTQFDEQYF; length: 13; size: few; J: TRBJ2-7; D: .; V: TRBV7-3
DNA: TGTGCCAGCAGCCGACCAGCTGAAAACATTCAGTACTTC; CDR3: CASSRPAENIQYF; length: 13; size: .; J: TRBJ2-4; D: .; V: TRBV27